The table lists the clone carrying this T cell receptor (beta chain) with many counts. Its antigen remains unknown. The sample comes from a study of prognosis after radiotherapy for stage I lung cancer. Study-level points and caveats: A drop in unique TCR clone counts was seen after stereotactic body radiation therapy, median roughly 10,000 versus 7,000.

CDR3 of TCR beta was amplified from genomic DNA via a two-round multiplex PCR. It was primers specific to each TRBV and TRBJ gene that first-round PCR used. TCRdb ran MiXCR on the multiplex PCR reads and lists one entry per CDR3 protein. The table includes around 25,000 distinct CDR3 sequences, 36% detected once. There were 4.5 to 6 milliliters of peripheral blood drawn at each of two time points. Looked up from germline, CDR1 is SEHNR and CDR2 is FQNEAQ (reference sequence). V dropped 3 bases and J dropped 2 bases, with 10 bases sitting between them. The CDR3 is 15 amino acids. The clonotype was recovered from a donor aged 50 or older with non-small cell lung cancer. This material consisted of PBMCs, taken before or after stereotactic body radiation therapy (not recorded which). This sequence joins TRBV7-9 and TRBJ2-2; the D gene is possibly TRBD2 (5 bases). CDR3 in amino acids: CASSFFAGNTGELFF. CDR3 nucleotides: TGTGCCAGCAGCTTTTTCGCGGGCAACACCGGGGAGCTGTTTTTT.